This T cell receptor beta chain was captured in a study of cytomegalovirus exposure and HLA in healthy donors. Notes on the study in general: Researchers counted 150 to 200 TCR beta chains as cytomegalovirus-associated.

The data were produced by immunoSEQ multiplex PCR, yet TCRdb's version contains in-frame clones alone and is incomplete. The table shows 250,000 to 300,000 clones, with roughly 85% occurring only once. V was cut by 0 bases and J by 3 bases, with 11 bases left in between. CDR3 length equals 15 residues. Germline CDR1 reads MNHNY; CDR2 reads SVGAGI (reference sequence). About this clone itself: As yet, its antigen is unknown.

The gene calls are TRBV6-6 and TRBJ1-2, with D tentatively TRBD1 (6 bases). This sequence was found in a young woman in good health and CMV-seronegative. Sequencing was done on a sample of PBMCs. The CDR3 DNA is TGTGCCAGCAGTTACTCAAAAGGACAGTACTATGGCTACACCTTC. It encodes CASSYSKGQYYGYTF.